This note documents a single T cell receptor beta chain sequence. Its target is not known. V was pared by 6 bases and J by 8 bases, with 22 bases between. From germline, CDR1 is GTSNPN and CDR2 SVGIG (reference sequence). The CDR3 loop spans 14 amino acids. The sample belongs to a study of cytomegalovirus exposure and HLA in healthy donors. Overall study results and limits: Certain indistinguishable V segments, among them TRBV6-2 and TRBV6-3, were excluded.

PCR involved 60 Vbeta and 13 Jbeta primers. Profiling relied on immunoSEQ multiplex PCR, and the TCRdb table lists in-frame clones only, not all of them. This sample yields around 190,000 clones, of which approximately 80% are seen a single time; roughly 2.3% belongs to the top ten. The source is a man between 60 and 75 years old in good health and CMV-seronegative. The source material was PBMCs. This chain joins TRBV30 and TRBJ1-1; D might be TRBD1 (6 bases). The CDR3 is CACGAGDIGAEAFF. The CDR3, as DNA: TGTGCCTGTGGGGCAGGGGACATTGGTGCCGAAGCTTTCTTT. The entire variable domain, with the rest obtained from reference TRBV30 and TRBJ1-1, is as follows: SQTIHQWPATLVQPVGSPLSLECTVEGTSNPNLYWYRQAAGRGLQLLFYSVGIGQISSEVPQNLSASRPQDRQFILSSKKLLLSDSGFYLCACGAGDIGAEAFFGQGTRLTVV.